One sample yielded the 16 T cell receptor beta chains listed below, sequenced in a study of human CD8 memory T cell subsets. TCR beta was sequenced from UMI-tagged 5' RACE libraries. TCRdb reprocessed the 5' RACE reads; each CDR3 protein has one entry and no DNA is given. This repertoire includes around 20,000 distinct CDR3 sequences. The sample consisted of CD8+ T cells from PBMCs. These receptor sequences come from a human donor in good health.

The V and J genes are TRBV28 and TRBJ1-6; no DNA is available, so the TRBD1 call from TCRdb remains unchecked. This CDR3 spans 16 amino acids. The V gene's germline CDR1 is MDHEN and CDR2 SYDVKM. The CDR3 is CASSFVPHRFNSPLHF.

The chain employs TRBV19 and TRBJ2-1. The CDR3 sequence is 15 residues long. Germline V lookup: CDR1 LNHDA, CDR2 SQIVND (reference sequence). The CDR3 sequence: CASSIQLSSYNEQFF. Based on the CDR3 plus reference TRBV19 and TRBJ2-1, the full variable domain is DGGITQSPKYLFRKEGQNVTLSCEQNLNHDAMYWYRQDPGQGLRLIYYSQIVNDFQKGDIAEGYSVSREKKESFPLTVTSAQKNPTAFYLCASSIQLSSYNEQFFGPGTRLTVL.

This chain connects TRBV5-4 to TRBJ2-3; TCRdb designates TRBD2, a call that cannot be tested without DNA. CDR3 length: 15 residues. The germline V gene encodes CDR1 SGHNT and CDR2 YYREEE (reference sequence). The CDR3 here is CASSPGLAGTDTQYF.

The V call is TRBV9, the J call TRBJ1-2. This CDR3 is built from 11 residues. The germline V gene encodes CDR1 SGDLS and CDR2 YYNGEE. The CDR3 is CASSAFGGYTF.

The V gene is TRBV28, the J gene TRBJ2-5; TCRdb picks TRBD1, but there is no DNA to check that call. The CDR3 is 14 amino acids. CDR1 is MDHEN and CDR2 is SYDVKM in the germline V gene. Here the CDR3 reads CASSPGTYQETQYF.

The chain couples TRBV7-6 to TRBJ1-2. The CDR3 is 18 residues long. Germline loops: CDR1 SGHVS, CDR2 FNYEAQ. CDR3 region: CASSLAAGGPDLGNGYTF.

The chain is built from TRBV29-1 and TRBJ2-1. Germline V lookup: CDR1 SQVTM, CDR2 ANQGSEA. The CDR3 consists of 13 residues. The CDR3: CSVAGEVLNEQFF.

The rearrangement links TRBV27 to TRBJ2-1; TCRdb outputs TRBD2, but without DNA this stays unchecked. Germline assignment: CDR1 MNHEY and CDR2 SMNVEV (reference sequence). This CDR3 has 15 amino acids. This CDR3 is CASAFGTSGDNEQFF.

The V and J genes are TRBV3-1 and TRBJ2-3; there is no DNA to check the TCRdb D call of TRBD2. Germline CDR1 and CDR2: LGHDT and YNNKEL (reference sequence). There are 14 residues in the CDR3. The CDR3 spells CASSQEEGGGTQYF.

The CDR3 loop reads CAWTSDYEQYF. V usage is TRBV30 and J usage is TRBJ2-7. CDR1 and CDR2 (germline): GTSNPN, SVGIG (reference sequence). The CDR3 runs 11 residues.

The chain has TRBV7-9 and TRBJ1-4. Per germline, CDR1 SEHNR and CDR2 FQNEAQ (reference sequence). The CDR3 totals 16 residues. CDR3 residues: CASSLVGDATNEKLFF.

The rearrangement uses TRBV4-3 and TRBJ1-1; TCRdb outputs TRBD1, but without DNA this stays unchecked. The CDR3 spans 16 residues. CDR1 LGHNA and CDR2 YSLEER come from the germline V gene. CDR3 sequence: CASSQDGIGGYTEAFF.

The chain carries TRBV2 and TRBJ2-7. The CDR3 length is 15 residues. CDR1 is SNHLY and CDR2 is FYNNEI in the germline V gene. CDR3 region: CASSVAGMSSYEQYF.

The rearrangement uses TRBV29-1 and TRBJ2-7. The CDR3 spans 11 residues. Germline V CDR1 and CDR2: SQVTM, ANQGSEA. The CDR3 protein is CSVRRHYEQYF.

V usage is TRBV6-5 and J usage is TRBJ2-3. The CDR3 extends over 13 amino acids. CDR1 MNHEY and CDR2 SVGAGI come from the germline V gene. CDR3 sequence: CASSYSGTDTQYF.

This chain joins TRBV5-1 and TRBJ2-7. CDR1 is SGHRS and CDR2 is YFSETQ in the germline V gene. This CDR3 contains 14 residues. CDR3: CASSLSVNSYEQYF. Full variable domain (remainder filled in from reference TRBV5-1 and TRBJ2-7): KAGVTQTPRYLIKTRGQQVTLSCSPISGHRSVSWYQQTPGQGLQFLFEYFSETQRNKGNFPGRFSGRQFSNSRSEMNVSTLELGDSALYLCASSLSVNSYEQYFGPGTRLTVT.